The rows below give T cell receptor beta chains drawn from one sample of a study of T cell changes during pregnancy in multiple sclerosis. This table comes from immunoSEQ multiplex PCR, and its TCRdb copy is limited to in-frame clones, with some not included. The sample includes about 32,000 clones, 80% to 90% of them seen just once. The source material was CD8+ T cells from peripheral blood mononuclear cells, sampled in the second trimester of pregnancy. The receptor source for this set is a female donor with multiple sclerosis, enrolled in a pregnancy study. Each CDR3 is given with its conserved first and last residue. The D gene is left open where the match is weak. Clone sizes are given selectively: once, few, many, or a class where the clone is expanded.

clone_size | j_call | v_call | d_call | cdr3_aa | cdr3_nt
. | TRBJ2-3 | TRBV7-9 | . | CASGGHTDTQYF | TGTGCCAGCGGAGGTCACACAGATACGCAGTATTTT
. | TRBJ2-7 | TRBV19 | TRBD2 | CASSIASFSGATSYEQYF | TGTGCCAGTAGTATAGCTTCCTTTAGCGGGGCGACCTCCTACGAGCAGTACTTC
. | TRBJ1-2 | TRBV9 | . | CASNGTTTINDYGYTF | TGTGCCAGCAACGGGACAACCACCATCAACGACTATGGCTACACCTTC
. | TRBJ2-7 | TRBV9 | TRBD2 | CASSALAGDYEQYF | TGTGCCAGCAGCGCACTAGCGGGAGACTACGAGCAGTACTTC
once | TRBJ1-2 | TRBV9 | TRBD1 | CASSLSTGVNYGYTF | TGTGCCAGCAGCCTTAGCACAGGGGTCAACTATGGCTACACCTTC
. | TRBJ2-3 | TRBV5-1 | TRBD2 | CASSLAGGADTQYF | TGCGCCAGCAGCTTAGCGGGGGGGGCAGATACGCAGTATTTT
. | TRBJ2-3 | TRBV11-3 | . | CASSLRDSTDTQYF | TGTGCCAGCAGCTTGCGGGACAGCACAGATACGCAGTATTTT
. | TRBJ2-7 | TRBV27 | TRBD2 | CASSLSFAAGGYEQYF | TGTGCCAGCAGTTTAAGTTTCGCAGCGGGAGGCTACGAGCAGTACTTC
. | TRBJ2-1 | TRBV4-1 | . | CASSHRTRSFYNEQFF | TGCGCCAGCAGCCACAGGACACGAAGCTTCTACAATGAGCAGTTCTTC
. | TRBJ2-5 | TRBV4-1 | . | CASSQDSWEDKETQYF | TGCGCCAGCAGCCAAGATTCATGGGAGGACAAAGAGACCCAGTACTTC
. | TRBJ1-1 | TRBV10-3 | . | CAISDMNTEAFF | TGTGCCATCAGTGACATGAACACTGAAGCTTTCTTT
. | TRBJ2-1 | TRBV9 | . | CASSASDSSYNEQFF | TGTGCCAGCAGCGCTAGCGATAGCTCCTACAATGAGCAGTTCTTC
. | TRBJ1-2 | TRBV7-9 | . | CASSLNSIGYTF | TGTGCCAGCAGCTTAAACTCCATCGGCTACACCTTC
many | TRBJ2-5 | TRBV28 | TRBD2 | CASSPGLAGEETQYF | TGTGCCAGCAGTCCCGGACTAGCGGGAGAAGAGACCCAGTACTTC
. | TRBJ2-3 | TRBV5-1 | TRBD2 | CASSLVGRATTTDTQYF | TGCGCCAGCAGCTTGGTCGGGAGGGCCACGACGACAGATACGCAGTATTTT
. | TRBJ2-7 | TRBV7-2 | . | CASSPGLLPYEQYF | TGTGCCAGCAGCCCCGGACTGTTACCCTACGAGCAGTACTTC
. | TRBJ1-1 | TRBV30 | . | CAWSFPRGTEAFF | TGTGCCTGGAGTTTTCCCAGGGGCACTGAAGCTTTCTTT
. | TRBJ2-1 | TRBV7-3 | . | CASSLLGGNEQFF | TGTGCCAGCAGCTTACTAGGTGGCAATGAGCAGTTCTTC
. | TRBJ1-5 | TRBV27 | TRBD1 | CASSLQGADQPQHF | TGTGCCAGCAGTTTACAGGGGGCCGATCAGCCCCAGCATTTT
. | TRBJ1-1 | TRBV25-1 | . | CASSVAGQWGTEAFF | TGTGCCAGCAGTGTAGCGGGACAATGGGGGACTGAAGCTTTCTTT
. | TRBJ2-1 | TRBV9 | TRBD2 | CASSSSRASGSYNEQFF | TGTGCCAGCAGCTCCTCCCGGGCTAGCGGGAGTTATAATGAGCAGTTCTTC
. | TRBJ2-1 | TRBV27 | TRBD2 | CASRTSGSLNEQFF | TGTGCCAGCAGGACTAGCGGGAGTTTAAATGAGCAGTTCTTC
. | TRBJ2-1 | TRBV9 | TRBD2 | CASSVTRTSAGGNEQFF | TGTGCCAGCAGCGTTACAAGGACTAGCGCAGGGGGGAATGAGCAGTTCTTC
once | TRBJ2-3 | TRBV5-1 | . | CARNRDRGPRSLAGPFTDTQYF | TGCGCCAGAAACCGGGACAGGGGACCCAGGAGTCTAGCGGGACCCTTCACAGATACGCAGTATTTT
. | TRBJ1-1 | TRBV9 | . | CASSVAWTLSNTEAFF | TGTGCCAGCAGCGTAGCTTGGACACTGTCCAACACTGAAGCTTTCTTT
. | TRBJ2-1 | TRBV9 | TRBD2 | CASSAGTSLGSEQFF | TGTGCCAGCAGCGCCGGGACTAGCCTGGGCAGTGAGCAGTTCTTC
. | TRBJ1-2 | TRBV5-4 | . | CASSSQGYYGYTF | TGTGCCAGCAGCTCCCAGGGTTACTATGGCTACACCTTC
. | TRBJ1-2 | TRBV30 | TRBD1 | CAWRGQDSNGYTF | TGTGCCTGGAGGGGACAGGATTCTAATGGCTACACCTTC
. | TRBJ2-1 | TRBV5-4 | TRBD2 | CASSPSGTNAYNEQFF | TGTGCCAGCAGCCCATCCGGGACTAATGCCTACAATGAGCAGTTCTTC
. | TRBJ2-7 | TRBV2 | . | CASNGQGGFHEQYF | TGTGCCAGTAACGGACAGGGAGGGTTCCACGAGCAGTACTTC
. | TRBJ2-3 | TRBV7-6 | TRBD1 | CASSLVQGARSTDTQYF | TGTGCCAGCAGCTTAGTGCAGGGGGCAAGGAGCACAGATACGCAGTATTTT
. | TRBJ2-7 | TRBV5-1 | TRBD1 | CASSRDRSYEQYF | TGCGCCAGCAGTCGGGACAGATCCTACGAGCAGTACTTC
. | TRBJ2-7 | TRBV28 | . | CASTLASTYEQYF | TGTGCCAGCACCCTAGCCAGTACCTACGAGCAGTACTTC
once | TRBJ2-5 | TRBV27 | TRBD1 | CASSLMGQGLRETQYF | TGTGCCAGCAGTTTAATGGGACAGGGGCTACGGGAGACCCAGTACTTC
few | TRBJ1-5 | TRBV30 | . | CAWDTSNQPQHF | TGTGCCTGGGACACCTCCAATCAGCCCCAGCATTTT
. | TRBJ2-7 | TRBV2 | TRBD2 | CASSEEDSGVYEQYF | TGTGCCAGCAGTGAAGAGGATAGCGGGGTCTACGAGCAGTACTTC
. | TRBJ1-2 | TRBV5-1 | . | CASSLRVLGAHGYTF | TGCGCCAGCAGCTTGCGGGTTTTGGGGGCGCATGGCTACACCTTC
. | TRBJ2-1 | TRBV6-6 | . | CATTTSWLNEQFF | TGTGCCACCACGACTAGTTGGTTGAATGAGCAGTTCTTC
. | TRBJ1-4 | TRBV27 | . | CASSFLRTTNEKLFF | TGTGCCAGCAGTTTCCTCAGAACAACTAATGAAAAACTGTTTTTT
. | TRBJ1-1 | TRBV28 | . | CASSRISLNTEAFF | TGTGCCAGCAGTCGGATTAGCCTGAACACTGAAGCTTTCTTT
. | TRBJ2-7 | TRBV28 | TRBD2 | CASSTGLAGDYEQYF | TGTGCCAGCAGTACGGGACTAGCGGGAGACTACGAGCAGTACTTC
. | TRBJ2-7 | TRBV7-9 | TRBD1 | CASTSGTGDRWQYF | TGTGCCAGCACCTCAGGGACAGGGGACCGGTGGCAGTACTTC
. | TRBJ2-1 | TRBV25-1 | TRBD2 | CASSIAGPNEQFF | TGTGCCAGCAGTATAGCGGGACCGAATGAGCAGTTCTTC
. | TRBJ2-5 | TRBV7-2 | TRBD1 | CASSSLTGGKPETQYF | TGTGCCAGCAGCTCGCTCACAGGGGGCAAACCAGAGACCCAGTACTTC
. | TRBJ1-2 | TRBV13 | . | CASSLPGPAYGYTF | TGTGCCAGCAGCCTTCCAGGTCCCGCCTATGGCTACACCTTC
few | TRBJ1-4 | TRBV27 | . | CASRHDNESHEKLFF | TGTGCCAGCAGGCACGACAATGAGTCCCATGAAAAACTGTTTTTT
. | TRBJ2-7 | TRBV2 | . | CASIGSSLHEQYF | TGTGCCAGCATTGGAAGTAGCCTCCACGAGCAGTACTTC
. | TRBJ1-5 | TRBV27 | . | CASAPGRDDINQPQHF | TGTGCCAGCGCACCCGGCAGGGATGATATCAATCAGCCCCAGCATTTT
. | TRBJ2-1 | TRBV7-2 | TRBD1 | CASSSSTGGGSYNEQFF | TGTGCCAGCAGCTCGTCGACAGGGGGCGGATCCTACAATGAGCAGTTCTTC
. | TRBJ2-7 | TRBV4-1 | TRBD2 | CASSLFRLAGRLEQYF | TGCGCCAGCAGCCTCTTCCGACTAGCGGGACGATTAGAGCAGTACTTC
. | TRBJ2-2 | TRBV28 | TRBD2 | CASTTPLAGVPTGELFF | TGTGCCAGCACCACCCCGCTAGCGGGAGTCCCCACCGGGGAGCTGTTTTTT
once | TRBJ2-7 | TRBV5-6 | . | CASSSGHPSEQYF | TGTGCCAGCAGCTCGGGACATCCCTCCGAGCAGTACTTC